The table lists the clone carrying this T cell receptor beta chain with a few counts. What it binds is unknown. This entry belongs to a study of T cells after yellow fever vaccination. About the research overall: SMART-Seq v4 Ultra Low Input served to prepare low-cell-number fractions. Study-wide findings and caveats: There was a small share of clonotypes that showed up in both the CD4 and CD8 compartments. Post-booster repertoires again held most primary-vaccination clones (roughly 96% CD4, 88% CD8).

Germline CDR1 reads GTSNPN; CDR2 reads SVGIG (reference sequence). The CDR3 spans 11 residues. V was trimmed by 2 bases and J by 9 bases, leaving 10 bases between them. A process of 5'RACE template switching, which added a universal primer site and UMIs, was used to make TCR cDNA. TCRdb reanalysed the 5' RACE reads using MiXCR and keeps one entry per CDR3 protein. The sample lists 500,000 to 650,000 distinct CDR3 sequences, about 14% seen once, with 11% to 15% in the top ten. Source: PBMCs, taken on the day of the yellow fever booster vaccination. This sequence was found in a man aged 30 to 39 who received the YFV17D yellow fever vaccine. This rearrangement joins TRBV30 to TRBJ1-1, with D tentatively TRBD1 (6 bases). In DNA form, the CDR3 reads TGTGCCTGGAGTCGGACAGACCAAGCTTTCTTT. As protein: CAWSRTDQAFF.